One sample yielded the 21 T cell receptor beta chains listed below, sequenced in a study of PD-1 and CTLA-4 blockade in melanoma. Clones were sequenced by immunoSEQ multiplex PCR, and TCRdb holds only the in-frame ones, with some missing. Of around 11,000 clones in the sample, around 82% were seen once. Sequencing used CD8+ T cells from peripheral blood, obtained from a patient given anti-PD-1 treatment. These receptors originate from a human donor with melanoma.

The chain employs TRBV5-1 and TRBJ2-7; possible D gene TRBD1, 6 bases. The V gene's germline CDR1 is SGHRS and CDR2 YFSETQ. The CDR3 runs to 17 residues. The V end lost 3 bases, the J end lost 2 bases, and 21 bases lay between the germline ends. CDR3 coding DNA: TGCGCCAGCAGCTCTGACAGGTTCAGGGGAGTCCCCTACGAGCAGTACTTC. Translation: CASSSDRFRGVPYEQYF. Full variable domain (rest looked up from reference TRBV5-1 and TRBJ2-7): KAGVTQTPRYLIKTRGQQVTLSCSPISGHRSVSWYQQTPGQGLQFLFEYFSETQRNKGNFPGRFSGRQFSNSRSEMNVSTLELGDSALYLCASSSDRFRGVPYEQYFGPGTRLTVT.

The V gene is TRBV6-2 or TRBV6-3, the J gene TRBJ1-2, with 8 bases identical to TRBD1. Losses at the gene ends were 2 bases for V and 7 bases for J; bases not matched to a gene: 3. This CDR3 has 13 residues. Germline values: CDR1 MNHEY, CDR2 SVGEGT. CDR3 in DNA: TGTGCCAGCAGTTACGTGACAGGGGTTGGCTACACCTTC. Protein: CASSYVTGVGYTF.

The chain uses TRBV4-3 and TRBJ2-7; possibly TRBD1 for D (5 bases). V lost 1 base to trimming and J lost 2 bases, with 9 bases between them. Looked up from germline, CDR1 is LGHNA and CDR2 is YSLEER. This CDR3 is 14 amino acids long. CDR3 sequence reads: CASSQVTGAYEQYF. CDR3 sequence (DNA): TGCGCCAGCAGCCAAGTTACAGGTGCCTACGAGCAGTACTTC.

This CDR3 is CASSAGASNEKLFF. DNA for the CDR3: TGTGCCAGCAGCGCCGGGGCCTCTAATGAAAAACTGTTTTTT. The rearrangement links TRBV7-9 to TRBJ1-4; the D gene is possibly TRBD1 (5 bases). The V gene lost 5 bases and the J gene lost 3 bases, with 10 bases spanning the gap. Per germline, CDR1 SEHNR and CDR2 FQNEAQ (reference sequence). There are 14 residues in the CDR3.

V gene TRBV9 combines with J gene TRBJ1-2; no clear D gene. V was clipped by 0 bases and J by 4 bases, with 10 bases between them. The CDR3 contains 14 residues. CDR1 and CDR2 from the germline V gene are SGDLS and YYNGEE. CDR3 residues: CASSVASGFYGYTF. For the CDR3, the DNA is TGTGCCAGCAGCGTAGCTTCAGGTTTCTATGGCTACACCTTC.

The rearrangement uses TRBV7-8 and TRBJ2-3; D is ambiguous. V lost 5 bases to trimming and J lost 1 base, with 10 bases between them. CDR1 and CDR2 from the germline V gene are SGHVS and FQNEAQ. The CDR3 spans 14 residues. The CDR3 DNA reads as TGTGCCAGCAGCCCACGAATGGGCACAGATACGCAGTATTTT. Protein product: CASSPRMGTDTQYF.

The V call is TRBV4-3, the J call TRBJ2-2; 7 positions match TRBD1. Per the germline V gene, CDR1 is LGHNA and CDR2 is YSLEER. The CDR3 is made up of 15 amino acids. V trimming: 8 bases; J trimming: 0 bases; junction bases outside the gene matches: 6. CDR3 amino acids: CASGPGTANTGELFF. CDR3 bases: TGCGCCAGCGGCCCCGGGACAGCGAACACCGGGGAGCTGTTTTTT.

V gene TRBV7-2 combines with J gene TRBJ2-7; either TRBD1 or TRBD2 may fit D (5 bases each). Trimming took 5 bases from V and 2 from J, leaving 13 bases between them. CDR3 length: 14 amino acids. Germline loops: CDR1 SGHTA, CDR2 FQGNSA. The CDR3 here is CASSHIGTTYEQYF. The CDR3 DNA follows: TGTGCCAGCAGCCACATTGGGACCACCTACGAGCAGTACTTC. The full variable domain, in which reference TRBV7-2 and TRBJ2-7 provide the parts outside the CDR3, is GAGVSQSPSNKVTEKGKDVELRCDPISGHTALYWYRQSLGQGLEFLIYFQGNSAPDKSGLPSDRFSAERTGGSVSTLTIQRTQQEDSAVYLCASSHIGTTYEQYFGPGTRLTVT.

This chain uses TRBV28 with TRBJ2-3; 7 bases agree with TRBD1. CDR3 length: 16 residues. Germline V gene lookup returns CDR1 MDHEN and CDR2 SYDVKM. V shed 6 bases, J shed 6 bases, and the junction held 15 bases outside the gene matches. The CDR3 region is CASSLLDRELQDTQYF. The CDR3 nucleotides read TGTGCCAGCAGCTTACTCGACAGGGAGCTACAGGATACGCAGTATTTT.

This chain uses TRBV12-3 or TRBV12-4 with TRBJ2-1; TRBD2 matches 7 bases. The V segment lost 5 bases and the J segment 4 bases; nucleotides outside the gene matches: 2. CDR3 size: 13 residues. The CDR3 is CASSSGIYNEQFF. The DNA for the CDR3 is TGTGCCAGCAGTAGCGGGATTTACAATGAGCAGTTCTTC.

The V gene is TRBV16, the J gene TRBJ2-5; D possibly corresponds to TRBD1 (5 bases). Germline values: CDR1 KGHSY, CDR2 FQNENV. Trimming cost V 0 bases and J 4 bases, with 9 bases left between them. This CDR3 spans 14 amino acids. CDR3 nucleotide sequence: TGTGCCAGCAGCCAATCTTACAGGTCAGAGACCCAGTACTTC. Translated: CASSQSYRSETQYF.

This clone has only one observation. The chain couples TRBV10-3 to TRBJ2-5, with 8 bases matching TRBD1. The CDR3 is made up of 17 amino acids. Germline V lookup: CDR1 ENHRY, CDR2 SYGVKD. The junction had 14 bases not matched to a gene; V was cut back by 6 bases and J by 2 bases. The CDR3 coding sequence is TGTGCCATCAGCCAGGAATTCAGGGGACAGGATCAAGAGACCCAGTACTTC. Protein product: CAISQEFRGQDQETQYF.

In nucleotides, the CDR3 is TGTGCCAGCTCGGGGTCTGGGTTTTCCTACGAGCAGTACTTC. Translated: CASSGSGFSYEQYF. The chain employs TRBV6-5 and TRBJ2-7, with TRBD2 as a possible D gene (5 bases). Germline V gene data show CDR1 as MNHEY and CDR2 as SVGAGI. Trimming stripped 8 bases from V and 1 base from J, with 15 bases between. The CDR3 loop spans 14 amino acids.

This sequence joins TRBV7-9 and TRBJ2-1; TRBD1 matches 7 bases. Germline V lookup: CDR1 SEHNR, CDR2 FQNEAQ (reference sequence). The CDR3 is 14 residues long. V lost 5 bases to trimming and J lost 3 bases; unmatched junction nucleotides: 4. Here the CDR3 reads CASSPRDSYNEQFF. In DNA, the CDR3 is TGTGCCAGCAGCCCCCGGGACAGCTACAATGAGCAGTTCTTC.

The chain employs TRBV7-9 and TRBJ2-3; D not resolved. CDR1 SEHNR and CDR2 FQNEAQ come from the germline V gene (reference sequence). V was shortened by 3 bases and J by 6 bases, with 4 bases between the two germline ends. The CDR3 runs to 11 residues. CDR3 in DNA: TGTGCCAGCAGCTTCCCGGATACGCAGTATTTT. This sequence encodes CASSFPDTQYF.

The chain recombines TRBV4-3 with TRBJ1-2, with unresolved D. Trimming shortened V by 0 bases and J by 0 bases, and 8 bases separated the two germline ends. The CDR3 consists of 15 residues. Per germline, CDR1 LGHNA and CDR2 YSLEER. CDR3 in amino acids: CASSQEVPTNYGYTF. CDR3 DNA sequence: TGCGCCAGCAGCCAAGAGGTCCCAACTAACTATGGCTACACCTTC.

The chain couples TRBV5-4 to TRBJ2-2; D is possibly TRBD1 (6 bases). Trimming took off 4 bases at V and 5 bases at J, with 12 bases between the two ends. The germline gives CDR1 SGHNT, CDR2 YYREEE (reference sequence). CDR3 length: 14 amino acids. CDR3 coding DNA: TGTGCCAGCAGCCCACAGGGAAAGACCGGGGAGCTGTTTTTT. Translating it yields CASSPQGKTGELFF.

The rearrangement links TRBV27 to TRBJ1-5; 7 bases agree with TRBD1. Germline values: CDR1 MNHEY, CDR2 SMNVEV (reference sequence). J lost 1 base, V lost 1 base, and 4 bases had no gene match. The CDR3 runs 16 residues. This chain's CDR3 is CASSLYRGLSNQPQHF. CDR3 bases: TGTGCCAGCAGTTTATACAGGGGTTTGAGCAATCAGCCCCAGCATTTT.

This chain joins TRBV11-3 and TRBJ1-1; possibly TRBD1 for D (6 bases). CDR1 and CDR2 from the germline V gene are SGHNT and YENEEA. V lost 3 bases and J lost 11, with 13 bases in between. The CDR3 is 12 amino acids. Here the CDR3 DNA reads TGTGCCAGCAGCTTGGACAGCTCAGGTGCTTTCTTT. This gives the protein CASSLDSSGAFF.

The CDR3 loop reads CASRQGLNEKLFF. CDR3 DNA sequence: TGCGCCAGCAGGCAGGGCCTTAATGAAAAACTGTTTTTT. V and J are TRBV5-1 and TRBJ1-4; a weak D match, TRBD1 (5 bases). The CDR3 extends over 13 amino acids. Germline values: CDR1 SGHRS, CDR2 YFSETQ. Between the trimmed V and J ends, which lost 5 bases and 4 bases, there was a span of 9 bases.

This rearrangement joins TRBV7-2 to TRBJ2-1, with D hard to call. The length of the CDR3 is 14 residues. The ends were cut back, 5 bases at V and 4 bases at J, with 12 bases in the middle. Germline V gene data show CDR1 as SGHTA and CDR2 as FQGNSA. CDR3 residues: CASSPRTEYNEQFF. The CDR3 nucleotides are TGTGCCAGCAGCCCCAGGACCGAGTACAATGAGCAGTTCTTC. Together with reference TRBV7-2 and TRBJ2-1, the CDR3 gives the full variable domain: GAGVSQSPSNKVTEKGKDVELRCDPISGHTALYWYRQSLGQGLEFLIYFQGNSAPDKSGLPSDRFSAERTGGSVSTLTIQRTQQEDSAVYLCASSPRTEYNEQFFGPGTRLTVL.